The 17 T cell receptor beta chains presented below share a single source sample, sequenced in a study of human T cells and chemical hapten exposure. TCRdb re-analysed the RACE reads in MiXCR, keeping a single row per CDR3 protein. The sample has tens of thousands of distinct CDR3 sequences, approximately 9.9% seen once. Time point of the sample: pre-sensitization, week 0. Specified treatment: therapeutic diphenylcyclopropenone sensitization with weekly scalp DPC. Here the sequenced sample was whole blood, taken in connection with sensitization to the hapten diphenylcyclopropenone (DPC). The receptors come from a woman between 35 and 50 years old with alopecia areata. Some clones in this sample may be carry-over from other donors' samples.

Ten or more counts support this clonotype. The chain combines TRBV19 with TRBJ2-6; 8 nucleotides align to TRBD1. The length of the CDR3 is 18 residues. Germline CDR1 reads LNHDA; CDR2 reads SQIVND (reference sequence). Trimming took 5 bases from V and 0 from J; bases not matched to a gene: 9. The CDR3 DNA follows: TGTGCCAGTAGTCCCCTGGACAGGGTCTACTCTGGGGCCAACGTCCTGACTTTC. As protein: CASSPLDRVYSGANVLTF.

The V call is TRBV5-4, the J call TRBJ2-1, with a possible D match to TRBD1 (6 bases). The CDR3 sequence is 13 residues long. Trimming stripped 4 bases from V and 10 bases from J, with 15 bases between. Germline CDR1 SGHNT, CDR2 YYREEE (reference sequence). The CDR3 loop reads CASSTPFQGEQFF. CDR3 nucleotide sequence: TGTGCCAGCAGCACCCCCTTTCAGGGGGAGCAGTTCTTC.

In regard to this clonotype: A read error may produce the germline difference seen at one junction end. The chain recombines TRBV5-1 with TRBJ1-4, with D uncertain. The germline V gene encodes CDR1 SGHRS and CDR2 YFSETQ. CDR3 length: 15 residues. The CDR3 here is CASSPTPATNVKLFF. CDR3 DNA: TGCGCCAGCAGCCCGACTCCCGCAACTAATGTAAAACTGTTTTTT.

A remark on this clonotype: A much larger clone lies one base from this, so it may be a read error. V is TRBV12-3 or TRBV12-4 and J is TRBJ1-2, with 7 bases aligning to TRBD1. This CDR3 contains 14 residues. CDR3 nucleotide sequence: TGTGTCAGCAGTAACAGGGGCCCGACCAATGGCTACACCTTC. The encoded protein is CVSSNRGPTNGYTF.

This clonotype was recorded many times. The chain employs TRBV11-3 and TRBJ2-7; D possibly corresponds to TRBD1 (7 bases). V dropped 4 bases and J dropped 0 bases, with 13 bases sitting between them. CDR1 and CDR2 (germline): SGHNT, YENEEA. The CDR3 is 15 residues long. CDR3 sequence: CASSSGGDSSYEQYF. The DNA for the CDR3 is TGTGCCAGCAGCTCCGGAGGGGACAGCTCCTACGAGCAGTACTTC.

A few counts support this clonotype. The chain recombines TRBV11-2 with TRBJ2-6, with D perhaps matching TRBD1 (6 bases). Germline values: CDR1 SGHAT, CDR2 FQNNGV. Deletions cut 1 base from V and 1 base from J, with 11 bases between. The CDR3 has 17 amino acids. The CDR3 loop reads CASSLADRRSGANVLTF. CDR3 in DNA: TGTGCCAGCAGCTTAGCCGACAGGCGATCTGGGGCCAACGTCCTGACTTTC.

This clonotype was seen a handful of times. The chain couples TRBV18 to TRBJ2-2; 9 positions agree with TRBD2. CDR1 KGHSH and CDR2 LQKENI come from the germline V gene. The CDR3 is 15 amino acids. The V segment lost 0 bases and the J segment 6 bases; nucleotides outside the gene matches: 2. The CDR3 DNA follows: TGTGCCAGCTCACCACCGGGACTAGCTTCCGGGGAGCTGTTTTTT. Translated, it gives CASSPPGLASGELFF.

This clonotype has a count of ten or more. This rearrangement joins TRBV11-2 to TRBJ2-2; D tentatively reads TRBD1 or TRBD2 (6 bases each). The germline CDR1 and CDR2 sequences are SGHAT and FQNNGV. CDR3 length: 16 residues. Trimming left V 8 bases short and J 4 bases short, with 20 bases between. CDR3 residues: CASPNNLGGGTGELFF. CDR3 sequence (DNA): TGTGCCAGCCCCAACAATCTGGGGGGCGGCACCGGGGAGCTGTTTTTT.

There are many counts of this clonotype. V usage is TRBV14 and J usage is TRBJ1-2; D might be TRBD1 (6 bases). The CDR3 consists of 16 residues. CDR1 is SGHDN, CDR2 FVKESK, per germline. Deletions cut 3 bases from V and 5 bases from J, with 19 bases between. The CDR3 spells CASSQDLDSLTYGYTF. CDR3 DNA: TGTGCCAGCAGCCAGGACTTGGACAGCTTAACATATGGCTACACCTTC.

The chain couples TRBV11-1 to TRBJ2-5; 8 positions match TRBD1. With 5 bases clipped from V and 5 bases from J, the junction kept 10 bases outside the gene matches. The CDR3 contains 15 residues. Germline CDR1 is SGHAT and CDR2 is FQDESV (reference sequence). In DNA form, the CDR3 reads TGTGCCAGCAGCCCCGGACAGGGAACGCAGGAGACCCAGTACTTC. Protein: CASSPGQGTQETQYF.

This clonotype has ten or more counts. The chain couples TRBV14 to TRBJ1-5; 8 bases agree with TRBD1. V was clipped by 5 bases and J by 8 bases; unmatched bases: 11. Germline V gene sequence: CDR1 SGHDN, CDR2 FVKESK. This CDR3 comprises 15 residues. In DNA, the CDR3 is TGTGCCAGCAGCTCGATGGGACAGGAAGGAGAGCCCCAGCATTTT. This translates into CASSSMGQEGEPQHF.

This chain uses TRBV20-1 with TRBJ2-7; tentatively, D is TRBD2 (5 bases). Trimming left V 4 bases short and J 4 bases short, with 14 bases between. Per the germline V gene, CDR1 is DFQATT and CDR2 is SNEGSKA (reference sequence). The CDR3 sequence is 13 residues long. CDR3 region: CSANRRVDYEQYF. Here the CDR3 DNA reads TGCAGTGCTAACCGGCGGGTGGATTACGAGCAGTACTTC.

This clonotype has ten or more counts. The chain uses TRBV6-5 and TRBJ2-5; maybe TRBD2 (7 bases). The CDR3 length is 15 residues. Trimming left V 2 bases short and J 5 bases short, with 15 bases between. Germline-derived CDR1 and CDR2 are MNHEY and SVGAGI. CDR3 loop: CASSYRWGGGETQYF. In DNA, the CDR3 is TGTGCCAGCAGTTACCGGTGGGGGGGCGGTGAGACCCAGTACTTC.

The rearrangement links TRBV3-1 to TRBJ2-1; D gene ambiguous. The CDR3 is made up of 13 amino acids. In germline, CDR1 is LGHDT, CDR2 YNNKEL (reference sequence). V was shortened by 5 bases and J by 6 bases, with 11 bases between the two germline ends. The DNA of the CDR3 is TGTGCCAGCAGCTTAGTAGTCAGCAATGAGCAGTTCTTC. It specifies CASSLVVSNEQFF.

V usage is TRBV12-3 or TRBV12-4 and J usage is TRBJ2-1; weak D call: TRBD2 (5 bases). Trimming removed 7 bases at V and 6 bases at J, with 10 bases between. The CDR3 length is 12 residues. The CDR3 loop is CASTELGNEQFF. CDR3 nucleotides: TGTGCCAGCACCGAACTAGGCAATGAGCAGTTCTTC.

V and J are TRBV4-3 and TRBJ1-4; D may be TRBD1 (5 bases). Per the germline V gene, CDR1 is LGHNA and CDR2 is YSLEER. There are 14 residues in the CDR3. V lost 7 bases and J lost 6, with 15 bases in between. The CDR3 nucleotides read TGCGCCAGCAAGTCAGGGTGGGGAGATGAAAAACTGTTTTTT. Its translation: CASKSGWGDEKLFF.

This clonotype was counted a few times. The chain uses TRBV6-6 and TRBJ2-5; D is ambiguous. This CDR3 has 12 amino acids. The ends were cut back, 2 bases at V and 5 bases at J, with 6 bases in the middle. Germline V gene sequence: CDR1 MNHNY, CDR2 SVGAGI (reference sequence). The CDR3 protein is CASSYGRETQYF. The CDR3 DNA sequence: TGTGCCAGCAGTTACGGTCGGGAGACCCAGTACTTC.